A single sample is the source of the 12 T cell receptor beta chains below, sequenced in a study of Tregs in tolerant kidney transplant recipients. After roughly six days with irradiated graft donor PBMCs, CFSE-labeled recipient PBMCs were FACS-sorted. TCRdb keeps only in-frame clones here, not all; method: immunoSEQ multiplex PCR. The table for this sample gives more than 2,500 clones. These receptors are not linked to any known antigen. The sample in question was CD8+ T cells from blood cultured with allogeneic cells, obtained before the transplant. The receptors come from a human patient who received a combined kidney and bone marrow transplant.

Its frequency marks this clone as medium-sized (0.01 to 0.1%). The CDR3 end lies 3 residues beyond the end of the read and is filled in from the germline J gene. The rearrangement uses TRBV20-1 and TRBJ2-7, with D possibly matching TRBD2 (6 bases). This CDR3 is built from 14 residues. Trimming removed 5 bases from V and 4 bases from J, with 18 bases in between. Germline assignment: CDR1 DFQATT and CDR2 SNEGSKA (reference sequence). The CDR3 sequence: CSAAGTPRVYEQYF. The part of the CDR3 DNA that was read is TGCAGTGCTGCCGGGACTCCGAGGGTGTACGAG.

Frequency places this clone as medium-sized. The read gets to within 3 residues of the CDR3 end, and the germline J gene fills in the rest. The chain links TRBV15 to TRBJ1-3; D may be TRBD1 (5 bases). Germline loops: CDR1 LNHNV, CDR2 YYDKDF (reference sequence). The CDR3 totals 15 residues. V gave up 1 base and J gave up 4 bases, with 11 bases separating them. The CDR3 here is CATSRGRQIGNTIYF. The CDR3 DNA, read in part, is TGTGCCACCAGCAGAGGACGACAGATAGGAAACACC.

The CDR3 bases that were read are TGCGCCAGCAGTGAGTCATCCCAGCGGGGGAAAGATACG. It codes for CASSESSQRGKDT. The CDR3 in full is CASSESSQRGKDTQYF. The chain is built from TRBV10-2 and TRBJ2-3, with 8 bases identical to TRBD2. The CDR3 end lies 3 residues beyond the end of the read and is filled in from the germline J gene. Germline CDR1 and CDR2: WSHSY and SAAADI. Losses at the gene ends were 0 bases for V and 5 bases for J; bases not matched to a gene: 7. The CDR3 covers 16 residues.

Points on this clone: Mismatch with germline at one junction end may stem from a read error. Coverage ceases 3 residues before the CDR3 finishes, and the germline J gene fills in the end. The chain is built from TRBV7-9 and TRBJ1-2, with a tentative D call TRBD1 (5 bases). Per the germline V gene, CDR1 is SEHNR and CDR2 is FQNEAQ (reference sequence). The CDR3 is made up of 14 amino acids. The covered CDR3 bases are TGTGCCGGCAGCCTAGGGACTGCGGGCTATGAC. The encoded protein is CAGSLGTAGYD. In full, the CDR3 reads CAGSLGTAGYDYTF. The whole variable domain, remainder taken from reference TRBV7-9 and TRBJ1-2, is DTGVSQNPRHKITKRGQNVTFRCDPISEHNRLYWYRQTLGQGPEFLTYFQNEAQLEKSRLLSDRFSAERPKGSFSTLEIQRTEQGDSAMYLCAGSLGTAGYDYTFGSGTRLTVV.

Of note for this clone: Read coverage stops 3 residues before the CDR3 terminus; the germline J gene supplies the remainder. The chain is built from TRBV7-9 and TRBJ2-7; D gene unclear. V was cut by 5 bases and J by 3 bases, with 11 bases left in between. In germline, CDR1 is SEHNR, CDR2 FQNEAQ (reference sequence). The CDR3 loop spans 13 amino acids. The CDR3 DNA, read in part, is TGTGCCAGCAGCATACCGAGCCACTACGAG. Amino acid sequence: CASSIPSHYE. The complete CDR3 protein is CASSIPSHYEQYF.

This clone ranks as medium-sized in terms of frequency. From the germline J gene comes the end of the CDR3, since the read stops 3 residues before it. V gene TRBV28 combines with J gene TRBJ2-1, with 7 bases that match TRBD1. The germline gives CDR1 MDHEN, CDR2 SYDVKM. The CDR3 contains 14 residues. With V trimmed by 6 bases and J by 8 bases, 10 bases remained unmatched. CDR3 DNA (partial): TGTGCCAGCAGCCAAGACAGGGTGGGTGATGAG. This codes for CASSQDRVGDE. The whole CDR3 protein reads CASSQDRVGDEQFF.

For this clone: The read terminates 3 residues before the CDR3 end, so the remaining end is supplied by the germline J gene. V and J are TRBV11-2 and TRBJ2-3; D gene unclear. The CDR3 sequence is 14 residues long. Trimming stripped 1 base from V and 6 bases from J, with 11 bases between. The germline V gene encodes CDR1 SGHAT and CDR2 FQNNGV. CDR3 bases read: TGTGCCAGCAGCTTAGCCCCAGGCAGGGATACG. As protein: CASSLAPGRDT. The complete CDR3 sequence is CASSLAPGRDTQYF.

With regard to this clone: The read gets to within 3 residues of the CDR3 end, and the germline J gene fills in the rest. V is TRBV19 and J is TRBJ1-1; D gene ambiguous. The CDR3 extends over 12 amino acids. V lost 3 bases to trimming and J lost 0 bases, with 2 bases between them. Germline V gene sequence: CDR1 LNHDA, CDR2 SQIVND (reference sequence). CDR3 DNA (partial): TGTGCCAGTAGTATCGTGAACACTGAA. This encodes CASSIVNTE. In full, the CDR3 is CASSIVNTEAFF.

This clone is deemed medium-sized by its frequency. Read sequence stops 3 residues before the CDR3 end, and the germline J gene provides the missing end. The chain has TRBV7-8 and TRBJ1-5, with a tentative D call TRBD1 (6 bases). Germline V gene lookup returns CDR1 SGHVS and CDR2 FQNEAQ. Trimming took 9 bases from V and 4 from J, leaving 19 bases between them. The CDR3 contains 15 residues. The CDR3 DNA, read in part, is TGTGCCAGTGCCGGTTTGGGGGCTATGAATCAGCCC. Protein product: CASAGLGAMNQP. The whole CDR3 protein reads CASAGLGAMNQPQHF.

Comments on this clone: The read finishes 3 residues shy of the CDR3 end, and the germline J gene is used to complete it. The rearrangement uses TRBV6-4 and TRBJ2-5; a weak D match, TRBD1 (6 bases). V gave up 3 bases and J gave up 0 bases, with 14 bases separating them. This CDR3 region has 16 residues. From germline, CDR1 is MRHNA and CDR2 SNTAGT. This chain's CDR3 is CASSEDGGPNQETQYF. The sequenced part of the CDR3 DNA is TGTGCCAGCAGTGAGGATGGGGGCCCTAACCAAGAGACC.

Of note for this clone: The sequenced fragment ends 3 residues before the CDR3 boundary, so the rest is inferred from the germline J gene. The chain carries TRBV2 and TRBJ1-2; TRBD1 matches 9 bases. The CDR3 contains 15 residues. Germline V CDR1 and CDR2: SNHLY, FYNNEI. The V segment lost 7 bases and the J segment 1 base; nucleotides outside the gene matches: 7. CDR3 residues: CASKAQGQGNYGYTF. The CDR3 bases that were read are TGTGCCAGCAAAGCCCAGGGACAGGGTAACTATGGC.

Comments on this clone: The CDR3 end lies 3 residues beyond the end of the read and is filled in from the germline J gene. This sequence joins TRBV16 and TRBJ2-2; 7 positions match TRBD1. Germline V CDR1 and CDR2: KGHSY, FQNENV. This CDR3 region has 16 residues. V gave up 4 bases and J gave up 4 bases; unmatched junction bases: 9. The sequenced part of the CDR3 DNA is TGTGCCAGCAGCCCCGACAGGGCCTCGGTCACCGGGGAG. It encodes CASSPDRASVTGE. The entire CDR3 protein is CASSPDRASVTGELFF.